The 27 T cell receptor beta chains given below trace back to one sample, sequenced in a study of blood T cells in healthy people across ages. A second PCR of roughly 6 to 12 cycles used a sample-barcoded 5' primer and a J-beta primer mix. TCRdb processed the 5' RACE reads anew with MiXCR; each CDR3 protein has one entry. The sample holds about 1.6 million distinct CDR3 sequences, about 35% seen once. Sample: blood. These receptors all stem from a woman aged 30 to 39 in good health.

This clonotype occurred a few times. The chain employs TRBV18 and TRBJ2-6; D may be TRBD1 (6 bases). CDR3 size: 18 residues. Trimming stripped 1 base from V and 0 bases from J, with 13 bases between. Germline CDR1 and CDR2: KGHSH and LQKENI. The CDR3 loop is CASSPRTASFSGANVLTF. CDR3 DNA sequence: TGTGCCAGCTCACCACGGACAGCCAGCTTCTCTGGGGCCAACGTCCTGACTTTC.

The table lists this clonotype with a few counts. The chain recombines TRBV9 with TRBJ2-3; possible D gene TRBD2, 6 bases. V lost 0 bases, J lost 2 bases, and 19 bases lay in between. This CDR3 has 18 amino acids. In germline, CDR1 is SGDLS, CDR2 YYNGEE. CDR3 sequence reads: CASSVDVGRRIHTDTQYF. In DNA, the CDR3 is TGTGCCAGCAGCGTAGACGTTGGGAGGCGGATCCACACAGATACGCAGTATTTT.

This clonotype was observed a handful of times. The rearrangement uses TRBV20-1 and TRBJ2-1, with 9 bases that match TRBD1. There are 16 residues in the CDR3. J was trimmed by 1 base and V by 6 bases; bases with no gene match: 10. Germline CDR1 and CDR2: DFQATT and SNEGSKA (reference sequence). For the CDR3, the DNA is TGCAGTGCCCGGGGAGCAGGGACAGGGTCCTACAATGAGCAGTTCTTC. Its protein product is CSARGAGTGSYNEQFF.

This clonotype showed up just once. The chain combines TRBV27 with TRBJ1-1; no reliable D call. There are 16 residues in the CDR3. V lost 4 bases to trimming and J lost 2 bases, with 17 bases between them. In germline, CDR1 is MNHEY, CDR2 SMNVEV (reference sequence). The CDR3 nucleotides read TGTGCCAGCAGTTCCCTCGACGAGGCGGGAAACACTGAAGCTTTCTTT. This encodes CASSSLDEAGNTEAFF.

This chain links TRBV27 with TRBJ2-1; 9 bases map to TRBD1. The CDR3 has 16 residues. The germline CDR1 and CDR2 sequences are MNHEY and SMNVEV (reference sequence). V lost 3 bases to trimming and J lost 8 bases; unmatched junction nucleotides: 11. In DNA form, the CDR3 reads TGTGCCAGCAGTTTCTACAGGGGGCTGCGGGTCTATGAGCAGTTCTTC. It specifies CASSFYRGLRVYEQFF.

The sample holds a few counts of this clonotype. The J gene is TRBJ2-3, the V gene TRBV12-3 or TRBV12-4; maybe TRBD2 (5 bases). V lost 6 bases, J lost 3 bases, and 7 bases lay in between. The CDR3 consists of 12 residues. CDR3 DNA: TGTGCCAGCAGACTAGAAACAGATACGCAGTATTTT. Translation: CASRLETDTQYF.

This clonotype was seen at least ten times. The J gene is TRBJ2-5, the V gene TRBV27; 7 bases fit TRBD2. The junction had 9 bases not matched to a gene; V was cut back by 6 bases and J by 2 bases. The CDR3 totals 15 residues. In germline, CDR1 is MNHEY, CDR2 SMNVEV (reference sequence). CDR3 sequence: CASSLGLAVQETQYF. CDR3 DNA sequence: TGTGCCAGCAGCTTAGGTCTAGCGGTACAAGAGACCCAGTACTTC.

This rearrangement joins TRBV7-9 to TRBJ2-2; 12 nucleotides line up with TRBD2. The V segment lost 5 bases and the J segment 6 bases; nucleotides outside the gene matches: 13. Germline V gene sequence: CDR1 SEHNR, CDR2 FQNEAQ (reference sequence). The CDR3 covers 18 residues. The CDR3 bases are TGTGCCAGCAGCCCTCCCGGACTAGCGGGGAGTGGGGCCGGGGAGCTGTTTTTT. As protein: CASSPPGLAGSGAGELFF.

This sequence joins TRBV9 and TRBJ2-3; 10 bases align to TRBD1. The ends lost 4 bases at V and 1 base at J; junction bases unmatched: 6. The CDR3 runs 16 residues. CDR1 and CDR2 (germline): SGDLS, YYNGEE. The CDR3 DNA is TGTGCCAGCAGCCCCCAGGGGACAGGGGGCACAGATACGCAGTATTTT. Translation gives CASSPQGTGGTDTQYF.

This clonotype was seen only a few times. For the CDR3, the DNA is TGTGCCAGCAGTCCCAGGACAGGGGTGGGTTACGAGCAGTACTTC. Translation: CASSPRTGVGYEQYF. The chain carries TRBV6-1 and TRBJ2-7, with 9 bases lining up with TRBD1. There are 15 residues in the CDR3. Unmatched junction bases numbered 9, after V lost 5 bases and J lost 4 bases. Germline CDR1 MNHNS, CDR2 SASEGT.

A few counts support this clonotype. The V and J genes are TRBV4-1 and TRBJ2-7; 15 bases map to TRBD2. The J segment lost 0 bases and the V segment lost 1 base, leaving 7 bases of the junction unmatched. This CDR3 region has 19 residues. The V gene's germline CDR1 is MGHRA and CDR2 YSYEKL. CDR3 amino acids: CASSQVMGLAGGFSYEQYF. Written as DNA, the CDR3 is TGCGCCAGCAGCCAAGTAATGGGACTAGCGGGAGGCTTCTCCTACGAGCAGTACTTC.

The sample holds one count of this clonotype. V usage is TRBV4-1 and J usage is TRBJ1-2; TRBD1 aligns across 8 bases. V gave up 4 bases and J gave up 2 bases; unmatched junction bases: 12. Germline V CDR1 and CDR2: MGHRA, YSYEKL. The CDR3 runs to 17 residues. The CDR3 bases are TGCGCCAGCAGCCGAACACCCACAGGGGGGGAGAACTATGGCTACACCTTC. This translates into CASSRTPTGGENYGYTF.

The chain joins TRBV28 to TRBJ2-7, with D uncertain. Germline V CDR1 and CDR2: MDHEN, SYDVKM. Trimming shortened V by 1 base and J by 6 bases, and 13 bases separated the two germline ends. CDR3 length: 14 residues. The CDR3 coding sequence is TGTGCCAGCAGTTTATTTGGCCAAGCGCTCGAGCAGTACTTC. This encodes CASSLFGQALEQYF.

The chain combines TRBV15 with TRBJ2-7, with a possible D match to TRBD2 (6 bases). Trimming removed 5 bases at V and 4 bases at J, with 24 bases between. Germline V lookup: CDR1 LNHNV, CDR2 YYDKDF (reference sequence). The CDR3 sequence is 17 residues long. The CDR3 is CATSYPGPNGGGYEQYF. In DNA, the CDR3 is TGTGCCACCAGCTACCCCGGACCCAACGGGGGAGGTTACGAGCAGTACTTC.

This clonotype turned up a few times. CDR3 DNA sequence: TGTGCCAGCAGTTTAATCTATTCAGATACGCAGTATTTT. Amino acid sequence: CASSLIYSDTQYF. The V gene is TRBV27, the J gene TRBJ2-3; D is uncertain. This CDR3 is built from 13 residues. Germline lookup yields CDR1 MNHEY and CDR2 SMNVEV (reference sequence). The V and J ends lost 2 bases and 4 bases respectively, with 7 bases between them.

This clonotype has a handful of counts. This chain uses TRBV2 with TRBJ2-1, with 10 bases matching TRBD1. Germline V gives CDR1 SNHLY, CDR2 FYNNEI. V was pared by 6 bases and J by 7 bases, with 6 bases of the junction left unmatched. This CDR3 contains 14 residues. Here the CDR3 DNA reads TGTGCCAGCAGGACGACAGGGGGCAGAAATGAGCAGTTCTTC. Translation gives CASRTTGGRNEQFF.

This clonotype has just a few counts. CDR3 nucleotide sequence: TGTGCCAGCAGCGGGGGGGACTACTACAATGAGCAGTTCTTC. The encoded protein is CASSGGDYYNEQFF. The rearrangement uses TRBV9 and TRBJ2-1; 7 nucleotides line up with TRBD2. V trimming: 3 bases; J trimming: 3 bases; junction bases outside the gene matches: 3. The CDR3 has 14 residues. Per the germline V gene, CDR1 is SGDLS and CDR2 is YYNGEE.

The chain combines TRBV27 with TRBJ1-1; D is uncertain. The CDR3 extends over 13 amino acids. Per germline, CDR1 MNHEY and CDR2 SMNVEV (reference sequence). The ends were cut back, 7 bases at V and 0 bases at J, with 9 bases in the middle. The CDR3 DNA follows: TGTGCCAGCACTAACAGCCTGAACACTGAAGCTTTCTTT. Its translation: CASTNSLNTEAFF.

V and J are TRBV5-1 and TRBJ2-7, with D perhaps matching TRBD1 (6 bases). The CDR3 is 12 amino acids. Between the trimmed V and J ends, which lost 4 bases and 6 bases, there was a span of 11 bases. Germline CDR1 SGHRS, CDR2 YFSETQ. CDR3 coding DNA: TGCGCCAGCAGCCAGATGGGGGCCGAGCAGTACTTC. It is translated as CASSQMGAEQYF.

This clonotype was observed a handful of times. This chain connects TRBV9 to TRBJ1-3; 11 bases line up with TRBD1. This CDR3 is built from 19 residues. Germline loops: CDR1 SGDLS, CDR2 YYNGEE. Trimming cost V 2 bases and J 4 bases; bases outside gene matches: 14. The CDR3 DNA sequence: TGTGCCAGCAGCGTTTACCCGGGACAGGGGGTCCCGGGAGGAAACACCATATATTTT. Translating it yields CASSVYPGQGVPGGNTIYF.

This clonotype has only a few counts. This rearrangement joins TRBV12-3 or TRBV12-4 to TRBJ2-1; TRBD2 might be the D (5 bases). V lost 5 bases and J lost 0, with 14 bases in between. This CDR3 is 16 amino acids long. As DNA, the CDR3 is TGTGCCAGCAGTCCGACCGGAGGCTTCTCCTACAATGAGCAGTTCTTC. This translates into CASSPTGGFSYNEQFF.

This clonotype has at least ten counts. This CDR3 reads CATSNNGDTQYF. The CDR3 DNA follows: TGTGCCACCAGCAATAATGGAGATACGCAGTATTTT. The chain uses TRBV15 and TRBJ2-3; D gene ambiguous. Deletions cut 4 bases from V and 5 bases from J, with 7 bases between. CDR1 is LNHNV and CDR2 is YYDKDF in the germline V gene (reference sequence). The CDR3 covers 12 residues.

This clonotype appeared a few times. The rearrangement uses TRBV27 and TRBJ1-2; D not resolved. This CDR3 has 16 residues. Germline V lookup: CDR1 MNHEY, CDR2 SMNVEV (reference sequence). The V end was cut by 1 base, the J end by 0 bases, with 12 bases between. This chain's CDR3 is CASSLFAAPANYGYTF. As DNA, the CDR3 is TGTGCCAGCAGTTTATTCGCAGCCCCAGCTAACTATGGCTACACCTTC.

This clonotype has just a few counts. The chain links TRBV20-1 to TRBJ2-5, with 7 nucleotides matching TRBD2. The CDR3 runs 15 residues. The V gene's germline CDR1 is DFQATT and CDR2 SNEGSKA (reference sequence). Losses at the gene ends were 5 bases for V and 2 bases for J; bases not matched to a gene: 11. CDR3 sequence reads: CSAPTRREGQETQYF. CDR3 bases: TGCAGTGCTCCCACCAGGAGGGAGGGTCAAGAGACCCAGTACTTC.

This chain links TRBV4-1 with TRBJ1-2, with 12 nucleotides matching TRBD1. Germline CDR1 MGHRA, CDR2 YSYEKL. The CDR3 is 18 amino acids. With V trimmed by 4 bases and J by 6 bases, 15 bases remained unmatched. The CDR3 nucleotides read TGCGCCAGCAGCCGACCCGGGACAGGGGGCGGTCAATCCCATGGCTACACCTTC. This codes for CASSRPGTGGGQSHGYTF.

This clonotype was picked up a small number of times. This may be a read error, as it is one base from a much larger clone. The chain links TRBV11-2 to TRBJ2-1, with D unresolved. This CDR3 region has 10 residues. The V and J ends lost 2 bases and 9 bases respectively, with 2 bases between them. Germline V gene data show CDR1 as SGHAT and CDR2 as FQNNGV. The CDR3 reads CASSLIEQFF. CDR3 nucleotides: TGTGCCAGCAGCTTAATTGAGCAGTTCTTC.

The chain links TRBV7-3 to TRBJ2-1, with 9 bases identical to TRBD2. The germline V gene encodes CDR1 SGHTA and CDR2 FQGTGA. V was pared by 2 bases and J by 5 bases, with 4 bases of the junction left unmatched. This CDR3 spans 15 amino acids. CDR3 sequence: CASSLAGGKNNEQFF. The DNA of the CDR3 is TGTGCCAGCAGCTTAGCGGGGGGGAAAAACAATGAGCAGTTCTTC.